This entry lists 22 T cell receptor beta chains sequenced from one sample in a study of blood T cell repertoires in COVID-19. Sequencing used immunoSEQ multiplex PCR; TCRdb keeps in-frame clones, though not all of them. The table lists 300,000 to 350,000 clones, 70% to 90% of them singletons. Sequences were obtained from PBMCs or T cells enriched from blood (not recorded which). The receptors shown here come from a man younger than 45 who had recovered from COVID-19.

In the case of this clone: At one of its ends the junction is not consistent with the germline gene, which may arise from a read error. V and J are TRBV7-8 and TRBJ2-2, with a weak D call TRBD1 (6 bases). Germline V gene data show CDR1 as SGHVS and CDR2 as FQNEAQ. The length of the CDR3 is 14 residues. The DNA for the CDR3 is TGTGCCAGCAGCCCAACAGGGAACGCCGGGGAGCTGTTTTTT. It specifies CASSPTGNAGELFF.

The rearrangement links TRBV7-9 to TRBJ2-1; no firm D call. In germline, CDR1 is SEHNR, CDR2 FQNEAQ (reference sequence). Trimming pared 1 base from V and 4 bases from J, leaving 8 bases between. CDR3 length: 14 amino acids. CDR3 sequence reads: CASSLGSVYNEQFF. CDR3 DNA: TGTGCCAGCAGCTTAGGGTCGGTGTACAATGAGCAGTTCTTC.

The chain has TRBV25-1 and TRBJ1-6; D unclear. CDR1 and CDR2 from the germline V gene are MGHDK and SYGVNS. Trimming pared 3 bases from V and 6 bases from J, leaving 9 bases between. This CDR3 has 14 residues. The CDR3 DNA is TGTGCCAGCAGTGATATGAGGTTTAATTCACCCCTCCACTTT. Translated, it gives CASSDMRFNSPLHF.

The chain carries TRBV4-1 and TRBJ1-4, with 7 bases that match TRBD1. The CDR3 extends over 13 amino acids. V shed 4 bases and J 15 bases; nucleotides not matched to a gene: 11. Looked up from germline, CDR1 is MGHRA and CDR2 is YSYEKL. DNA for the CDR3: TGCGCCAGCAGCCGAGGGGGACAACAGGGGATGTTTTTT. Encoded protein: CASSRGGQQGMFF.

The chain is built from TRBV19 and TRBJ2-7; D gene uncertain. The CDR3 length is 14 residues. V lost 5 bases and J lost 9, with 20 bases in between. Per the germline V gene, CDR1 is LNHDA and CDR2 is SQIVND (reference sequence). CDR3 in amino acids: CASSVSFLGDRQYF. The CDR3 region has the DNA TGTGCCAGTAGTGTTTCGTTTCTCGGAGATAGGCAGTACTTC. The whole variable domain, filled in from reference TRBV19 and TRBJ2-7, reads DGGITQSPKYLFRKEGQNVTLSCEQNLNHDAMYWYRQDPGQGLRLIYYSQIVNDFQKGDIAEGYSVSREKKESFPLTVTSAQKNPTAFYLCASSVSFLGDRQYFGPGTRLTVT.

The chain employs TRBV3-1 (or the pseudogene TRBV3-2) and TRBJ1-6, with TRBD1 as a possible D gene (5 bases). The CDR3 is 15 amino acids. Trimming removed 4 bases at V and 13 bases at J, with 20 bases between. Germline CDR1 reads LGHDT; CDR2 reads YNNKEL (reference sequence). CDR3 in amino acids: CASSPHIGGSGPLHF. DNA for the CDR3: TGTGCCAGCAGCCCCCACATCGGGGGGTCAGGGCCCCTCCACTTT.

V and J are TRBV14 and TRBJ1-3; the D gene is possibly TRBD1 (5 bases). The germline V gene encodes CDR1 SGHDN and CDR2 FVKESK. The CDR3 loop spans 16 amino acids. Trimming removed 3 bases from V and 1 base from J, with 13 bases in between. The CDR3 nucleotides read TGTGCCAGCAGCCACCCGACCCCAGGGTCTGGAAACACCATATATTTT. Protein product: CASSHPTPGSGNTIYF. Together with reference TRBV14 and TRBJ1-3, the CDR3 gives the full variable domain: EAGVTQFPSHSVIEKGQTVTLRCDPISGHDNLYWYRRVMGKEIKFLLHFVKESKQDESGMPNNRFLAERTGGTYSTLKVQPAELEDSGVYFCASSHPTPGSGNTIYFGEGSWLTVV.

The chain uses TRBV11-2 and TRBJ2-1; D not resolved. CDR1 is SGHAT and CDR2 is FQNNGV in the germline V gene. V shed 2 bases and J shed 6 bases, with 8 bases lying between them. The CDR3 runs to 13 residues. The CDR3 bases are TGTGCCAGCAGCTTAACGGTAAGCAATGAGCAGTTCTTC. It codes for CASSLTVSNEQFF.

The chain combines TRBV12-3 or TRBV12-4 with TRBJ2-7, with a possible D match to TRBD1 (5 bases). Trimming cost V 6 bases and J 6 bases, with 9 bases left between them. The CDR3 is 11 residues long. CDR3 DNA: TGTGCCAGCAGGGGGCTGGGCGAGCAGTACTTC. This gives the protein CASRGLGEQYF.

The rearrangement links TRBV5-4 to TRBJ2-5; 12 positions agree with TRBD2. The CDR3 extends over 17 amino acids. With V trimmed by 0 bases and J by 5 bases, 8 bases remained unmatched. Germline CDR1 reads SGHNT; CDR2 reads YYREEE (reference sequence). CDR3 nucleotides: TGTGCCAGCAGCTTGGGAGTTCTAGCGGGGGGGCCTGAGACCCAGTACTTC. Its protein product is CASSLGVLAGGPETQYF.

The CDR3 reads CASSLGDEYQETQYF. The CDR3 DNA reads as TGTGCCAGCAGCCTCGGGGATGAGTACCAAGAGACCCAGTACTTC. V and J are TRBV3-1 (or the pseudogene TRBV3-2) and TRBJ2-5, with D maybe TRBD2 (5 bases). V lost 4 bases and J 0 bases, leaving 12 bases between the germline ends. The germline CDR1 and CDR2 sequences are LGHDT and YNNKEL (reference sequence). The CDR3 is 15 residues long.

The CDR3 loop reads CASSVQGSDYGYTF. The DNA for the CDR3 is TGTGCCAGCAGTGTTCAGGGTTCGGACTATGGCTACACCTTC. The chain has TRBV2 and TRBJ1-2; D might be TRBD1 (5 bases). The CDR3 extends over 14 amino acids. V lost 4 bases, J lost 3 bases, and 12 bases lay in between. CDR1 is SNHLY, CDR2 FYNNEI, per germline.

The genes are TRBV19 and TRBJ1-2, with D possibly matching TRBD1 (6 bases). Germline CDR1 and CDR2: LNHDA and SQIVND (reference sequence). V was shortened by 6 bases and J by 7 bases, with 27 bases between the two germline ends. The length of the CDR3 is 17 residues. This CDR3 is CASSPTRSTGISGGYTF. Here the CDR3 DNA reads TGTGCCAGTAGCCCAACCCGATCGACAGGAATCAGCGGTGGCTACACCTTC.

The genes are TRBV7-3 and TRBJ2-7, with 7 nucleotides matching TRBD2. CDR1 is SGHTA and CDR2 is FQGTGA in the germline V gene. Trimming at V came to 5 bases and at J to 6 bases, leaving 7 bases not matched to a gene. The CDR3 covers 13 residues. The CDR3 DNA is TGTGCCAGCAGCGCTCTGGCGGGGGTCGAGCAGTACTTC. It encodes CASSALAGVEQYF.

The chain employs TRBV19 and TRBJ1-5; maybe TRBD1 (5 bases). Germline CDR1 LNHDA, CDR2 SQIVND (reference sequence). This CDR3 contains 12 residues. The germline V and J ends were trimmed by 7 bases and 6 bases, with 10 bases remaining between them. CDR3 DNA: TGTGCCAGTACCGCAGGGCTTCAGCCCCAGCATTTT. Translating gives CASTAGLQPQHF.

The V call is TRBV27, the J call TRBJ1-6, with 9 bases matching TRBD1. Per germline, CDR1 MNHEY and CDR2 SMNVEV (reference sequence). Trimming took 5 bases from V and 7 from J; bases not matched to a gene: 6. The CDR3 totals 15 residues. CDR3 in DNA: TGTGCCAGCAGTGTCACAGGGGGCGCGAATTCACCCCTCCACTTT. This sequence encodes CASSVTGGANSPLHF.

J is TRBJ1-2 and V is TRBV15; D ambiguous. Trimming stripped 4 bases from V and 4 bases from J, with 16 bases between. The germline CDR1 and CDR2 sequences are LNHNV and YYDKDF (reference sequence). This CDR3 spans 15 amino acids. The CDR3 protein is CATSISGFPFYGYTF. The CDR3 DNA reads TGTGCCACCAGCATATCAGGATTTCCTTTCTATGGCTACACCTTC.

For the CDR3, the DNA is TGCGCCAGCAGCAAAAGTCGAGGGGGTGCTGAAGCTTTCTTT. Amino acid sequence: CASSKSRGGAEAFF. The V gene is TRBV5-1, the J gene TRBJ1-1; tentatively, D is TRBD1 (6 bases). Looked up from germline, CDR1 is SGHRS and CDR2 is YFSETQ. This CDR3 comprises 14 residues. V lost 4 bases to trimming and J lost 6 bases, with 16 bases between them.

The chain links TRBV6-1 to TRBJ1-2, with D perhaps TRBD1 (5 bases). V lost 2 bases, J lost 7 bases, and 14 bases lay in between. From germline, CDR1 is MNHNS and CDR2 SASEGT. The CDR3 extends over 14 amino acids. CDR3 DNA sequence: TGTGCCAGCAGTGAAATTGCAGGGTTTGTTGGCTACACCTTC. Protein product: CASSEIAGFVGYTF.

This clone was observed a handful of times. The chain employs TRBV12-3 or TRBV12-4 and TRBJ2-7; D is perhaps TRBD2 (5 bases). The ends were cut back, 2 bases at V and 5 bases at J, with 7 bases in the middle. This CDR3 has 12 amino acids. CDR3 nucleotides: TGTGCCAGCAGTTTAAGGCGGGACGAGCAGTACTTC. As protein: CASSLRRDEQYF.

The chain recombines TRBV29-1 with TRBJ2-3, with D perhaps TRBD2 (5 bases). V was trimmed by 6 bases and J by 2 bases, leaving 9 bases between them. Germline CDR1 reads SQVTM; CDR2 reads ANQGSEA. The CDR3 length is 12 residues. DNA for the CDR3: TGCAGCGTCCGGGATCCCACAGATACGCAGTATTTT. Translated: CSVRDPTDTQYF.

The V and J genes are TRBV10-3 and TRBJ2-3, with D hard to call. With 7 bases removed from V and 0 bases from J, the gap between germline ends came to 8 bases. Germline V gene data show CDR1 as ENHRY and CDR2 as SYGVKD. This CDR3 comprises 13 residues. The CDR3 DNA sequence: TGTGCCATCAACGATCAGAGCACAGATACGCAGTATTTT. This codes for CAINDQSTDTQYF.